A selection of T cell receptor beta chains follows, all from one sample in a study of T cells after somatic rescue of genetic block. Some clones are missing from TCRdb's copy, which holds only in-frame ones; the method was immunoSEQ multiplex PCR. This sample has 65,000 to 70,000 clones, with 92% found just once. The sequencing sample was made of peripheral blood mononuclear cells (PBMCs). The origin of the receptors is a man in his forties or fifties. Each CDR3 is given with its conserved first and last residue. The order of the fields is J gene, clone size, D gene, V gene, CDR3 protein, CDR3 DNA. The D gene is left open where the match is weak. Part of the rows lack a size; the others show once, few, many or a class for expanded clones.

TRBJ2-1	-	TRBD2	TRBV28	CASSLLAIGRDEQFF	TGTGCCAGCAGCCTACTAGCGATCGGTCGAGATGAGCAGTTCTTC
TRBJ2-3	-	TRBD2	TRBV10-3	CAISDGTSETDTQYF	TGTGCCATCAGTGACGGGACTAGCGAAACAGATACGCAGTATTTT
TRBJ1-1	-	-	TRBV10-3	CAISSRGNTEAFF	TGTGCCATCTCGAGCAGGGGGAACACTGAAGCTTTCTTT
TRBJ1-6	-	-	TRBV5-1	CASSPGAFLSYNSPLHF	TGCGCCAGCAGCCCGGGGGCCTTCCTCTCCTATAATTCACCCCTCCACTTT
TRBJ2-7	-	-	TRBV5-8	CASSSGQSYEQYF	TGTGCCAGCAGCTCGGGCCAGAGCTACGAGCAGTACTTC
TRBJ2-2	once	-	TRBV11-2	CASSHDGAVTGELFF	TGTGCCAGCAGCCACGATGGGGCAGTCACCGGGGAGCTGTTTTTT
TRBJ2-1	-	-	TRBV19	CASSESLGGNYNEQFF	TGTGCCAGTAGCGAAAGCCTCGGGGGTAACTACAATGAGCAGTTCTTC
TRBJ2-7	-	-	TRBV10-3	CAISESGLPGEQYF	TGTGCCATCAGTGAGTCGGGACTGCCGGGAGAGCAGTACTTC
TRBJ2-5	-	TRBD1	TRBV10-2	CASSLTGGAGQETQYF	TGCGCCAGCAGTTTAACAGGGGGTGCTGGACAAGAGACCCAGTACTTC
TRBJ2-2	-	-	TRBV2	CASRAVLYRGGGGELFF	TGTGCCAGCAGGGCGGTACTCTACAGGGGAGGAGGCGGGGAGCTGTTTTTT
TRBJ2-7	-	-	TRBV11-2	CASSLGSTYEQYF	TGTGCCAGCAGCTTAGGCTCGACCTACGAGCAGTACTTC
TRBJ2-7	-	TRBD1	TRBV6-6	CASSYLTGGEQYF	TGTGCCAGCAGTTACCTGACAGGGGGAGAGCAGTACTTC
TRBJ2-3	once	-	TRBV28	CASSFQPDTQYF	TGTGCCAGCAGTTTCCAGCCCGATACGCAGTATTTT
TRBJ2-1	-	TRBD2	TRBV5-1	CASSFWTSGGTREQFF	TGCGCCAGCAGCTTCTGGACTAGCGGGGGGACAAGGGAGCAGTTCTTC
TRBJ1-1	few	-	TRBV6-1	CASSMNTEAFF	TGTGCCAGCAGTATGAACACTGAAGCTTTCTTT
TRBJ2-5	-	-	TRBV7-9	CASSLVVAEGQETQYF	TGTGCCAGCAGCTTAGTCGTAGCAGAAGGACAAGAGACCCAGTACTTC
TRBJ2-3	-	-	TRBV15	CATSRNRDVTDTQYF	TGTGCCACCAGCAGAAACAGGGATGTCACAGATACGCAGTATTTT
TRBJ1-1	-	TRBD1	TRBV28	CASSFPVGTGVAWRAFF	TGTGCCAGCAGTTTCCCCGTTGGGACAGGGGTCGCCTGGAGAGCTTTCTTT
TRBJ2-1	-	-	TRBV7-9	CASSPLRSADTSYNEQFF	TGTGCCAGCAGCCCGTTGCGTAGCGCCGATACCTCCTACAATGAGCAGTTCTTC
TRBJ2-5	-	-	TRBV15	CATSVRRQETQYF	TGTGCCACCAGCGTCAGGAGGCAAGAGACCCAGTACTTC
TRBJ1-4	once	-	TRBV2	CASSDPRGSGNEKLFF	TGTGCCAGCAGTGACCCACGGGGGTCTGGGAATGAAAAACTGTTTTTT
TRBJ2-1	-	TRBD2	TRBV7-9	CASSVRTSGSYNEQFF	TGTGCCAGCAGCGTACGGACTAGCGGCTCCTACAATGAGCAGTTCTTC
TRBJ2-5	-	-	TRBV19	CASSKGKTQYF	TGTGCCAGTAGTAAAGGGAAGACCCAGTACTTC
TRBJ2-1	-	-	TRBV6-1	CASTYQTHEQFF	TGTGCCAGCACCTACCAAACCCATGAGCAGTTCTTC
TRBJ2-1	-	-	TRBV7-2	CASSSLYNEQFF	TGTGCCAGCAGCTCCCTCTACAATGAGCAGTTCTTC
TRBJ2-2	-	-	TRBV4-1	CASSHFQHTGELFF	TGCGCCAGCAGCCATTTTCAGCACACCGGGGAGCTGTTTTTT
TRBJ2-3	-	-	TRBV27	CATETLAGDTQYF	TGTGCCACCGAGACCCTAGCCGGGGATACGCAGTATTTT
TRBJ2-7	-	TRBD1	TRBV7-2	CASSSRQGVPEQYF	TGTGCCAGCAGCTCCCGACAGGGGGTTCCCGAGCAGTACTTC
TRBJ2-7	-	-	TRBV15	CATSRENSGFEQYF	TGTGCCACCAGCAGAGAAAACAGCGGATTTGAGCAGTACTTC
TRBJ2-7	-	-	TRBV4-1	CASSQRPSWGGAYEQYF	TGCGCCAGCAGCCAACGACCCTCTTGGGGTGGAGCCTACGAGCAGTACTTC
TRBJ2-5	-	TRBD2	TRBV5-3	CARSPLSGRYF	TGTGCCAGAAGCCCCCTGAGCGGGAGGTACTTC
TRBJ2-2	-	-	TRBV19	CASRGLSGELFF	TGTGCCAGCCGCGGACTCTCCGGGGAGCTGTTTTTT
TRBJ1-2	-	-	TRBV2	CASSDQVYGYTF	TGTGCCAGCAGTGATCAGGTCTATGGCTACACCTTC
TRBJ1-6	few	-	TRBV27	CASSLSADSPLHF	TGTGCCAGCAGTTTATCGGCAGATTCACCCCTCCACTTT